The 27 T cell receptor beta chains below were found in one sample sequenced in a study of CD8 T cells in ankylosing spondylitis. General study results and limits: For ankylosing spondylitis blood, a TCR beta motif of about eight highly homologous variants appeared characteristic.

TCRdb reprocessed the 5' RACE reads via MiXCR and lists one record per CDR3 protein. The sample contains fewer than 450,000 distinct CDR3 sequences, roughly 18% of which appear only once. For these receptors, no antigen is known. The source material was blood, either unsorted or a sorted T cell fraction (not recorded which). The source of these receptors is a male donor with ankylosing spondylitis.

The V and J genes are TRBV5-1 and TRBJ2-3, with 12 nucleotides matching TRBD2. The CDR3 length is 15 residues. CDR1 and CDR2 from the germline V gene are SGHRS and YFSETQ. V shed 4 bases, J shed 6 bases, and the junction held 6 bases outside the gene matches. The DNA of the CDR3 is TGCGCCAGCAGCGCACTAGCGGGAGGTTTGGATACGCAGTATTTT. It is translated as CASSALAGGLDTQYF. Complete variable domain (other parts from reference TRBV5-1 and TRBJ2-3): KAGVTQTPRYLIKTRGQQVTLSCSPISGHRSVSWYQQTPGQGLQFLFEYFSETQRNKGNFPGRFSGRQFSNSRSEMNVSTLELGDSALYLCASSALAGGLDTQYFGPGTRLTVL.

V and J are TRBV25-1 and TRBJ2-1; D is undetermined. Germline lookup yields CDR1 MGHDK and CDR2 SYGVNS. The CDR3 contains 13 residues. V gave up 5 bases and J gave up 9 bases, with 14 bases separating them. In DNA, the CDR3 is TGTGCCAGCAGTAAGGTAACTGATGGTGAGCAGTTCTTC. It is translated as CASSKVTDGEQFF.

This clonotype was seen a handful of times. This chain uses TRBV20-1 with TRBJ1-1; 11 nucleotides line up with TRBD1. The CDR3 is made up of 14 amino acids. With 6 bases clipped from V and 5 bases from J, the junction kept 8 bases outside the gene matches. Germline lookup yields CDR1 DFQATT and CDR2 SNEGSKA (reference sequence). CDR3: CSAGTGGVWTEAFF. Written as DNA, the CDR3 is TGCAGTGCAGGGACAGGGGGGGTCTGGACTGAAGCTTTCTTT.

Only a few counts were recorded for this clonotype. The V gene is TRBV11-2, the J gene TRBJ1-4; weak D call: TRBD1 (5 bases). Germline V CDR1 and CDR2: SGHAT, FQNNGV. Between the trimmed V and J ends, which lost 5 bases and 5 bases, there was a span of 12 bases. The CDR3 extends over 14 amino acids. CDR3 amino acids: CASSPSPGNEKLFF. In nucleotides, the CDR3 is TGTGCCAGCAGCCCGAGTCCAGGGAATGAAAAACTGTTTTTT.

DNA of the CDR3: TGTGCCAGCAGTCGGGGGGGCGCGATCTCGGACGAGCAGTACTTC. It yields the protein CASSRGGAISDEQYF. V and J are TRBV12-3 or TRBV12-4 and TRBJ2-7; 8 positions match TRBD2. V trimming: 5 bases; J trimming: 5 bases; junction bases outside the gene matches: 11. This CDR3 is 15 amino acids long.

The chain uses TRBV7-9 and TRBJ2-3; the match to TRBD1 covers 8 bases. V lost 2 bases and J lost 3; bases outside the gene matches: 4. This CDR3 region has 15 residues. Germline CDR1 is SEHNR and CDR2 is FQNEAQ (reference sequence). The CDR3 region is CASSLQGALTDTQYF. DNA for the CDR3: TGTGCCAGCAGCTTACAGGGGGCTTTGACAGATACGCAGTATTTT.

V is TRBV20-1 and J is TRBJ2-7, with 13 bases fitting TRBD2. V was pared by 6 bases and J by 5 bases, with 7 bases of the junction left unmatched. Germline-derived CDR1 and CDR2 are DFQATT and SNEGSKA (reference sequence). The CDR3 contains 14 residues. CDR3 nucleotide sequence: TGCAGTGCGAGGACTAGCGGGAGTTCCCACGAGCAGTACTTC. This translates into CSARTSGSSHEQYF.

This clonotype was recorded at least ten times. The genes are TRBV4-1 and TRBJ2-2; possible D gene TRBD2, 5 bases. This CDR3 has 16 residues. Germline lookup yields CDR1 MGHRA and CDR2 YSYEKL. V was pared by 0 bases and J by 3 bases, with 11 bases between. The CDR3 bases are TGCGCCAGCAGCCAAGATTGGGCCGGGGACACCGGGGAGCTGTTTTTT. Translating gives CASSQDWAGDTGELFF.

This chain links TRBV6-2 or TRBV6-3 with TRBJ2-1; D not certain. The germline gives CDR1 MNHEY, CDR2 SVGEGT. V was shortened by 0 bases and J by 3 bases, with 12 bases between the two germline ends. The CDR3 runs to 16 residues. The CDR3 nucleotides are TGTGCCAGCAGTTACTCGGCCCGCCGCAACTACAATGAGCAGTTCTTC. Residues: CASSYSARRNYNEQFF.

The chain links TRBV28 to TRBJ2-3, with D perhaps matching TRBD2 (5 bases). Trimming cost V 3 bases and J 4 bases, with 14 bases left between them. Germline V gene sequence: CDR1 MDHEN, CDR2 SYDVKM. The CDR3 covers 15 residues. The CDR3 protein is CASSFLPTKPDTQYF. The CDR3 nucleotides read TGTGCCAGCAGTTTTCTCCCGACTAAACCAGATACGCAGTATTTT.

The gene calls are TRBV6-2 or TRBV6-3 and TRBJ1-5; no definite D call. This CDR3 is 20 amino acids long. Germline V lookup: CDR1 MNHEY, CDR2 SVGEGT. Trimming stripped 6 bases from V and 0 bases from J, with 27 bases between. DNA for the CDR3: TGTGCCAGCAGCAGAACTTCCCCCGGGGTGGGAGCTTATAGCAATCAGCCCCAGCATTTT. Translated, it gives CASSRTSPGVGAYSNQPQHF.

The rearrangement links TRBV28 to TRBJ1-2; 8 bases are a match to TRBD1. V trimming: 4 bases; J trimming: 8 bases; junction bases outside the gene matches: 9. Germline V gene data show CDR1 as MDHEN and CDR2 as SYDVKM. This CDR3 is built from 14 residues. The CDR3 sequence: CASSSGQGVGGYTF. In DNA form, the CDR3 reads TGTGCCAGCAGTTCAGGACAGGGCGTGGGAGGCTACACCTTC.

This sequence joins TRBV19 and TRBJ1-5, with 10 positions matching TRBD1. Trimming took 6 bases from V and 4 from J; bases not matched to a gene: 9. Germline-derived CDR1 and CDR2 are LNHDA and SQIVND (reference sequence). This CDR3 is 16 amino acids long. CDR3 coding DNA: TGTGCCAGTAGCTCCGGGGACAGGGGAATAAATCAGCCCCAGCATTTT. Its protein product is CASSSGDRGINQPQHF.

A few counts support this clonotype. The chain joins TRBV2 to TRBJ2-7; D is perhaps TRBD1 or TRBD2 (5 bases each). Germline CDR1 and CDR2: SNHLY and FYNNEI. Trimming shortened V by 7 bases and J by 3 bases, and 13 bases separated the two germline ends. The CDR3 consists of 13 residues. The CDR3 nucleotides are TGTGCCAGCACCCGGGGCCGACTCTACGAGCAGTACTTC. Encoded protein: CASTRGRLYEQYF.

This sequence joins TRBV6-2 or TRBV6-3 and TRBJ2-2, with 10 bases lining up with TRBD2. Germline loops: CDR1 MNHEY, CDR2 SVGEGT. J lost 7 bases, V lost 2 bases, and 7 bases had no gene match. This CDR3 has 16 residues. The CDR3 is CASSYGLAGAIGELFF. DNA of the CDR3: TGTGCCAGCAGTTACGGGCTAGCGGGAGCGATCGGGGAGCTGTTTTTT.

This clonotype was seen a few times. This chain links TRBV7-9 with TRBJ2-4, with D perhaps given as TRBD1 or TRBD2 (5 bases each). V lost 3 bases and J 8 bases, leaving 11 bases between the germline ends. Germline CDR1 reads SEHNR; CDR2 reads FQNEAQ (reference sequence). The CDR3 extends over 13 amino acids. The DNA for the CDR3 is TGTGCCAGCAGCTTGGGGGTTTGGGACATTCAGTACTTC. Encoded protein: CASSLGVWDIQYF.

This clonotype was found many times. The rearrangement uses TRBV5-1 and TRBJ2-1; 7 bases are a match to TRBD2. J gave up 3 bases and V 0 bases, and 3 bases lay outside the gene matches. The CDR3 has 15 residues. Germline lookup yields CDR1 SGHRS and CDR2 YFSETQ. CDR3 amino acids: CASSLASGVYNEQFF. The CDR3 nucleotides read TGCGCCAGCAGCTTGGCTAGCGGAGTCTACAATGAGCAGTTCTTC.

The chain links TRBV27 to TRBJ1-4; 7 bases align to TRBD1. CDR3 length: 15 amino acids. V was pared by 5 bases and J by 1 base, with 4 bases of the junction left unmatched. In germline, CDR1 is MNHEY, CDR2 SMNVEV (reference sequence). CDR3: CASSPNRGTNEKLFF. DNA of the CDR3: TGTGCCAGCAGTCCAAACAGGGGAACTAATGAAAAACTGTTTTTT. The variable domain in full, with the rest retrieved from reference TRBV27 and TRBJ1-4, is EAQVTQNPRYLITVTGKKLTVTCSQNMNHEYMSWYRQDPGLGLRQIYYSMNVEVTDKGDVPEGYKVSRKEKRNFPLILESPSPNQTSLYFCASSPNRGTNEKLFFGSGTQLSVL.

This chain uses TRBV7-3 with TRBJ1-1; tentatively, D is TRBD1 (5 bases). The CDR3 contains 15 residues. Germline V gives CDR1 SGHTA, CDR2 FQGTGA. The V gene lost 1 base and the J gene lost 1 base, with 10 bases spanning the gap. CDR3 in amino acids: CASSLMGGGNTEAFF. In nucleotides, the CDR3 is TGTGCCAGCAGCTTAATGGGGGGAGGGAACACTGAAGCTTTCTTT.

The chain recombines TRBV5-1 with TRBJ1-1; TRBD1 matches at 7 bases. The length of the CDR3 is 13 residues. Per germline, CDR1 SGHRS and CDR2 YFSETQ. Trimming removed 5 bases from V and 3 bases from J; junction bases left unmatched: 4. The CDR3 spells CASRTGSYTEAFF. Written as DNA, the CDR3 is TGCGCCAGCAGGACAGGGTCCTACACTGAAGCTTTCTTT.

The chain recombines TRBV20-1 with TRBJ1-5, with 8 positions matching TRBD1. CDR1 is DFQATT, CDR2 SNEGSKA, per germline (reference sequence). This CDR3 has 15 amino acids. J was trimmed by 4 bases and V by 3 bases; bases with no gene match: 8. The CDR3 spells CSASVGGTGNQPQHF. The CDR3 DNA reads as TGCAGTGCTAGTGTTGGCGGGACAGGAAATCAGCCCCAGCATTTT.

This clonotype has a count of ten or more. DNA of the CDR3: TGCGCCAGTACTACAGGGCGTTCGACCCGGAATGAGCAGTTCTTC. This sequence encodes CASTTGRSTRNEQFF. The chain employs TRBV4-1 and TRBJ2-1; weak D call: TRBD1 (6 bases). V gave up 9 bases and J gave up 7 bases, with 22 bases separating them. CDR3 length: 15 residues. Looked up from germline, CDR1 is MGHRA and CDR2 is YSYEKL.

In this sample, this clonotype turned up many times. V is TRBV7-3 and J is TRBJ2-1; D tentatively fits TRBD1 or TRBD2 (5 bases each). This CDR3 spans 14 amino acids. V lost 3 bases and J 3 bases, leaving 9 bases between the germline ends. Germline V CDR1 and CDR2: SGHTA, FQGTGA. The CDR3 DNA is TGTGCCAGCAGCTTGGGACCAATCTACAATGAGCAGTTCTTC. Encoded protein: CASSLGPIYNEQFF.

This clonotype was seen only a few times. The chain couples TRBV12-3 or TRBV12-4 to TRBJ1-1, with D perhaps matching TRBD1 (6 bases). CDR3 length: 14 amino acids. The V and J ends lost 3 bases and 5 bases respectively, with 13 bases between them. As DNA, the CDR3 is TGTGCCAGCAGTTTCCCGGGGGCGGTTACTGAAGCTTTCTTT. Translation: CASSFPGAVTEAFF.

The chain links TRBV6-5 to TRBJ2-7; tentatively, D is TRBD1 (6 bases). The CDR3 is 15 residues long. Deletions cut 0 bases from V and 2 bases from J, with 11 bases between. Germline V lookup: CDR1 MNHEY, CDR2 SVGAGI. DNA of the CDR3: TGTGCCAGCAGTTACTCGACGGGACAAGCCTACGAGCAGTACTTC. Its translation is CASSYSTGQAYEQYF.

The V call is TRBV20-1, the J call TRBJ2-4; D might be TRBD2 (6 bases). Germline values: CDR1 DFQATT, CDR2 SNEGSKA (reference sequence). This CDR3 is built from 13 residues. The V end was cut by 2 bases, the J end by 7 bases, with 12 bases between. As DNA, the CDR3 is TGCAGTGCTAGACAGGATCGGGAGAACATTCAGTACTTC. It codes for CSARQDRENIQYF.

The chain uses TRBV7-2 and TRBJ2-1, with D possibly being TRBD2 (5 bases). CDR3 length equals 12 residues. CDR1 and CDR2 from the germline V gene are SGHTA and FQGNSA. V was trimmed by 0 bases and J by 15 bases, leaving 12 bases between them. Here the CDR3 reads CASSLALSVGFF. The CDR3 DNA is TGTGCCAGCAGCTTAGCGCTTAGCGTGGGGTTCTTC.